The 5 T cell receptor beta chains in this list originate from one sample, sequenced in a study of T cells in Graves' hyperthyroidism and ophthalmopathy. RNA transcripts were the template for amplifying TCR beta CDR3 regions. The HTBI set primed first-round TCR CDR3 RT-PCR. MiXCR, applied by TCRdb to the multiplex PCR reads, yields one record per CDR3 protein. In the table there are a few hundred thousand distinct CDR3 sequences, roughly 15% of which are singletons. Sequencing was done on a sample of blood. Source of these receptors: a woman aged 40-49 years with Graves' ophthalmopathy.

This clonotype was observed a handful of times. The chain combines TRBV20-1 with TRBJ1-2; TRBD1 might be the D (6 bases). The CDR3 contains 13 residues. The germline CDR1 and CDR2 sequences are DFQATT and SNEGSKA (reference sequence). V was cut by 3 bases and J by 8 bases, with 16 bases left in between. CDR3: CSASTGGARGYTF. CDR3 bases: TGCAGTGCTAGCACCGGGGGGGCTCGGGGCTACACCTTC.

There are many counts of this clonotype. The V call is TRBV2, the J call TRBJ2-3, with 11 bases aligning to TRBD1. Germline CDR1 and CDR2: SNHLY and FYNNEI. After removal of 4 bases from V and 4 bases from J, the junction contained 1 base not matched to a gene. This CDR3 spans 14 amino acids. CDR3 loop: CASSGGQGADTQYF. In nucleotides, the CDR3 is TGTGCCAGCAGTGGGGGACAGGGGGCAGATACGCAGTATTTT.

Points on this clonotype: The junction departs from germline at one end; a sequencing error may be responsible. The chain uses TRBV7-2 and TRBJ2-7; TRBD1 aligns across 9 bases. Germline CDR1 is SGHTA and CDR2 is FQGNSA. CDR3 size: 13 residues. CDR3 nucleotides: TGTGCCAGCAGCCGGGGACAGGGTAACGAGCGGTACTTC. It encodes CASSRGQGNERYF. Based on the CDR3 plus reference TRBV7-2 and TRBJ2-7, the full variable domain is GAGVSQSPSNKVTEKGKDVELRCDPISGHTALYWYRQSLGQGLEFLIYFQGNSAPDKSGLPSDRFSAERTGGSVSTLTIQRTQQEDSAVYLCASSRGQGNERYFGPGTRLTVT.

The rearrangement uses TRBV27 and TRBJ1-6; D is uncertain. CDR3 size: 14 residues. Germline CDR1 reads MNHEY; CDR2 reads SMNVEV (reference sequence). V dropped 6 bases and J dropped 8 bases, with 14 bases sitting between them. CDR3 sequence (DNA): TGTGCCAGCAGGGAGGATTTATTGGATTCACCCCTCCACTTT. It specifies CASREDLLDSPLHF.

This clonotype was counted between two and nine times. Being one base from a much bigger clone, this may be a read error. The chain is built from TRBV30 and TRBJ1-1, with a possible D match to TRBD1 (5 bases). The CDR3 runs 15 residues. The V gene's germline CDR1 is GTSNPN and CDR2 SVGIG (reference sequence). V was pared by 5 bases and J by 4 bases, with 20 bases between. CDR3 residues: CAWGPIPRAFTEAFF. CDR3 bases: TGTGCCTGGGGACCAATACCCAGGGCCTTCACTGAAGCTTTCTTT.